Sequencing of this TCR beta chain was carried out in a study of T-cell reconstitution after alpha-beta-depleted transplantation in children. Concerning this clonotype: Its cognate antigen is unknown.

The library targeted TCRbeta and was prepared with unique molecular identifiers. TCRdb re-called the PCR reads through MiXCR, storing one row per CDR3 protein. Here the sample spans fewer than 550,000 distinct CDR3 sequences, approximately 10% being singletons. Points from the study as a whole: A year had passed since transplant, and T-cell counts and diversity by then came mostly from newly produced T cells. After transplant, high TCRbeta diversity at day 60 in some patients arose from surviving recipient T cells and thymic progenitors.

Sequences were derived from PBMCs, mostly from graft donor cells, sampled 180 days after TCRalphabeta/CD19-depleted stem cell transplant. This TCR derives from a female patient under 10 years old who had a stem cell transplant for aplastic anemia, so the T cells may come from the graft donor.

The CDR3 nucleotides read TGTGCCAGCAGCTCGCTCCTGCTGGACAGTCCCAAGAGGACCCAGTACTTC. Protein: CASSSLLLDSPKRTQYF. The chain links TRBV7-8 to TRBJ2-5; tentative D call: TRBD1 (6 bases). The germline V and J ends were trimmed by 4 bases and 7 bases, with 25 bases remaining between them. This CDR3 has 17 residues. Germline lookup yields CDR1 SGHVS and CDR2 FQNEAQ. Full variable domain (remainder filled in from reference TRBV7-8 and TRBJ2-5): GAGVSQSPRYKVAKRGQDVALRCDPISGHVSLFWYQQALGQGPEFLTYFQNEAQLDKSGLPSDRFFAERPEGSVSTLKIQRTQQEDSAVYLCASSSLLLDSPKRTQYFGPGTRLLVL.